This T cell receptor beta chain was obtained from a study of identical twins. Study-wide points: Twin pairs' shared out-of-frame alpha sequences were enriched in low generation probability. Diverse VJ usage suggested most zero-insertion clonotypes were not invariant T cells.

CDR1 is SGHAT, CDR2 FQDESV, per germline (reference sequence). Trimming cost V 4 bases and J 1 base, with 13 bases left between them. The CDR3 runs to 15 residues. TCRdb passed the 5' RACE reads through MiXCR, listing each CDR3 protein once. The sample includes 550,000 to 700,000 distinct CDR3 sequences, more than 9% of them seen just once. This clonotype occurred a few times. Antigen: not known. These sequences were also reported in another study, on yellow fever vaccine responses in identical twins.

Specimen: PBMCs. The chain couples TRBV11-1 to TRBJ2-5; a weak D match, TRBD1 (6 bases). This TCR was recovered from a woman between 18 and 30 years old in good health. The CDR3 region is CASSSGTQTQETQYF. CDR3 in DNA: TGTGCCAGCAGCTCAGGGACACAAACCCAAGAGACCCAGTACTTC.